These T cell receptor beta chains were read from a single sample in a study of T-cell memory formation after mild COVID-19. TCRdb independently ran MiXCR on the 5' RACE reads; one entry per CDR3 protein. The data show about 410,000 distinct CDR3 sequences, 23% seen once. Sequencing input: PBMCs or a T cell subset sorted from them (not recorded which). These receptors came from an adult woman who had mild COVID-19 (a few samples of this study predate the infection). Cell type and time point are not known. Both conserved end residues are part of each CDR3. A D gene is named only where the DNA matches it firmly. Part of the rows lack a size; the others show once, few, many or a class for expanded clones.

CASSLGFRQNTEAFF	TGTGCCAGCAGTTTAGGGTTTCGGCAGAACACTGAAGCTTTCTTT	.	TRBJ1-1	TRBV27	.
CASSSSGTGGRETQYF	TGTGCCAGCAGCTCATCCGGGACAGGGGGAAGAGAGACCCAGTACTTC	TRBD1	TRBJ2-5	TRBV7-3	.
CASSPRTGENYEQYF	TGTGCCAGCTCCCCCCGGACAGGGGAAAACTACGAGCAGTACTTC	TRBD1	TRBJ2-7	TRBV18	.
CASNKGRGLEHTF	TGTGCCAGCAATAAAGGTCGGGGGCTCGAGCACACCTTC	.	TRBJ1-2	TRBV6-2/TRBV6-3	.
CASSRPQRSSYNEQFF	TGTGCCAGCAGCCGCCCTCAGCGGAGCTCCTACAATGAGCAGTTCTTC	.	TRBJ2-1	TRBV3-1	few
CASSQVPTGQGRGSPLHF	TGTGCCAGCAGCCAAGTCCCAACAGGACAGGGTAGGGGGTCACCCCTCCACTTT	TRBD1	TRBJ1-6	TRBV4-2	.
CASSLVPKPVNTEAFF	TGTGCCAGCAGCTTGGTACCGAAACCGGTGAACACTGAAGCTTTCTTT	.	TRBJ1-1	TRBV5-5	few
CASSDRGGRNEQYF	TGTGCCAGCAGCGACAGGGGGGGAAGAAACGAGCAGTACTTC	TRBD1	TRBJ2-7	TRBV12-3/TRBV12-4	.
CASSLMTAPNEKLFF	TGCGCCAGCAGCTTAATGACAGCGCCTAATGAAAAACTGTTTTTT	.	TRBJ1-4	TRBV5-1	once
CAGGPGPSGNTIYF	TGTGCCGGTGGACCGGGTCCCTCTGGAAACACCATATATTTT	.	TRBJ1-3	TRBV7-8	many
CSVEVGDYEQYF	TGCAGCGTTGAAGTAGGGGACTACGAGCAGTACTTC	.	TRBJ2-7	TRBV29-1	few
CASSQGGPPYNEQFF	TGCGCCAGCAGCCAAGGAGGTCCGCCCTACAATGAGCAGTTCTTC	.	TRBJ2-1	TRBV4-3	few
CSVVASSDEQFF	TGCAGCGTTGTGGCTAGCTCAGATGAGCAGTTCTTC	.	TRBJ2-1	TRBV29-1	.
CASSLFRRDNEQFF	TGCGCCAGCAGCTTGTTCAGGAGGGACAATGAGCAGTTCTTC	.	TRBJ2-1	TRBV5-1	.
CASSATLVDRTSNQPQHF	TGTGCCAGCAGTGCCACCTTGGTCGACAGGACTAGCAATCAGCCCCAGCATTTT	.	TRBJ1-5	TRBV6-6	.
CASRDRTTSYEQYF	TGTGCCAGCAGGGACCGCACTACCTCCTACGAGCAGTACTTC	.	TRBJ2-7	TRBV2	.
CASSFGLAGGRRADTQYF	TGTGCCAGCAGCTTTGGACTAGCGGGGGGGCGAAGAGCAGATACGCAGTATTTT	TRBD2	TRBJ2-3	TRBV11-3	.
CASRPGTDYEQYF	TGTGCCAGCAGGCCCGGGACTGACTACGAGCAGTACTTC	.	TRBJ2-7	TRBV12-3/TRBV12-4	few
CSADPRVSGRAKDEQFF	TGCAGTGCCGACCCCAGGGTTAGCGGGAGGGCCAAGGATGAGCAGTTCTTC	TRBD2	TRBJ2-1	TRBV20-1	.
CASSLGNLTTYEQYF	TGTGCCAGCAGTTTAGGGAACTTGACCACCTACGAGCAGTACTTC	.	TRBJ2-7	TRBV12-3/TRBV12-4	.